Included here is one T cell receptor beta chain sequence, with context. Its antigen is still unknown. There are no base qualities to consult, and no much larger clone falls within one base. One collaborating source in Seattle enrolled patients during active infection and followed them longitudinally through the course of disease. Each collaborating institution followed its own protocols to collect whole blood in K2EDTA tubes. For TCRbeta analysis, collaborators shipped samples as frozen whole blood, isolated PBMCs, or DNA extracted from either of those sample types. This sample is part of a study of blood T cell repertoires in COVID-19 (dated by TCRdb to about 2020). The study in broad terms: Samples from collaborators originated in the United States, Italy and Spain and spanned both the acute and convalescent phases of COVID-19. The prospective study material was composed of cDNA or gDNA derived from T cells, B-cell-depleted T cells, or PBMCs. The dataset comprised deeply sampled blood TCRbeta repertoires from subjects exposed to, actively infected with, or recovered from COVID-19. The repertoires were released in a freely available public database intended as a resource for research on the immune response to SARS-CoV-2. The samples were drawn from the first 160 participants of the ongoing ImmuneRACE study and from 1,254 subjects provided by 6 global collaborators. Nearly every sample came with metadata listing a de-identified subject ID, COVID-19 status, age in years and sex. HLA class I and class II types, where available, came from metadata supplied by the sample provider rather than from assay-based typing. Broader findings and caveats from the paper: Clinical and demographic metadata were provided uncurated, with the amount varying by source and participant.

TCRbeta CDR3 regions were amplified from genomic DNA using the immunoSEQ Assay, a bias-controlled multiplex PCR. The original pipeline was this. Nucleated cell counts per sample were estimated from amplification of reference gene primers within the assay. Sequence reads were collapsed and filtered to measure the absolute abundance of every unique TCRbeta CDR3 rearrangement. For each sample, productive Simpson clonality was calculated by taking the square root of Simpson's diversity index across productive rearrangements. TCRdb stores this immuneACCESS table with in-frame sequences only. Part of the clones is absent; in the studies checked, under half of the shortfall reflects unresolved V genes, and no reason is known for the rest. From that table come the V and J calls and clone size; the DNA was used to work out D and trimming. This sample comprises 150,000 to 200,000 clones, around nine tenths of them detected only once. About 12% of the sample is held by the ten biggest clonotypes.

As encoded in the germline V gene (reference sequence), CDR1 is MNHEY while CDR2 is SMNVEV. The CDR3 numbers 17 residues from cysteine through phenylalanine. Only the CDR3 part of the read is kept: 51 bases, read in frame from the first base. Relative to germline, V is missing 5 bases and J is missing 5 bases, with 12 bases of the junction outside any gene match. This clonotype was sampled from a woman aged 70-85 years with COVID-19, enrolled during active disease. The rearranged chain carries TRBV27 and TRBJ2-1, and 10 junctional nucleotides match TRBD2. Sequencing input: peripheral blood. The DNA sequence reads TGTGCCAGCAGTCCCCGGGCTAGCGGGAGATTGCACAATGAGCAGTTCTTC. Translated, this gives CASSPRASGRLHNEQFF.